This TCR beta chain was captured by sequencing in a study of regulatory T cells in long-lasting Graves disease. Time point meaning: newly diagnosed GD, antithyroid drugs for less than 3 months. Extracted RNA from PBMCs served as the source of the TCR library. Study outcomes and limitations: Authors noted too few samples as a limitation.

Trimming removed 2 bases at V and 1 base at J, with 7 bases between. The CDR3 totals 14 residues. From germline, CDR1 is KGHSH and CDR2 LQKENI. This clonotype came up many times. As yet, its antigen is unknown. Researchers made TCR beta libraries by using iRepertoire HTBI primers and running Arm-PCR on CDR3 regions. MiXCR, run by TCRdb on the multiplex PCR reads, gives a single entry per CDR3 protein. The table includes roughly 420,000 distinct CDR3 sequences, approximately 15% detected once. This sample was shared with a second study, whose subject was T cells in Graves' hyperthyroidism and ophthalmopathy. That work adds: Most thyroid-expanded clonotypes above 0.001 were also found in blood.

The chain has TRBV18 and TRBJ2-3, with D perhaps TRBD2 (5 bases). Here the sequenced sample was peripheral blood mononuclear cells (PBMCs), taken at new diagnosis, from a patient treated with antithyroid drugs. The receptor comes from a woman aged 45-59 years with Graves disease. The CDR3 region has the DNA TGTGCCAGCTCACCAGGGAGCCGCACAGATACGCAGTATTTT. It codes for CASSPGSRTDTQYF.